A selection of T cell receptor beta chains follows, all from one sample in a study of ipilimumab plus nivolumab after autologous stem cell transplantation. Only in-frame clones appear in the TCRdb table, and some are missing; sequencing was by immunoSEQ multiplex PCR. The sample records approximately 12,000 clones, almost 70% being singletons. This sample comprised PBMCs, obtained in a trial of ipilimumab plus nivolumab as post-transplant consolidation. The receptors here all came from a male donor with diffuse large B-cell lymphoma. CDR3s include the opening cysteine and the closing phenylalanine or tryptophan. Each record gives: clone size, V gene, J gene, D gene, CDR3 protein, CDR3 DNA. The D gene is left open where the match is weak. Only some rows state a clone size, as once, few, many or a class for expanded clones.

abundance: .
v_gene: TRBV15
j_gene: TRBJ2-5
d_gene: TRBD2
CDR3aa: CATSRDPGGLRETQYF
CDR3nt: TGTGCCACCAGCAGAGATCCGGGAGGGCTGAGAGAGACCCAGTACTTC

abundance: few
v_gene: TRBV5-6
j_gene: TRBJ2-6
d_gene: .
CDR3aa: CASSLEAYSGANVLTF
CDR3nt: TGTGCCAGCAGCTTGGAAGCGTACTCTGGGGCCAACGTCCTGACTTTC

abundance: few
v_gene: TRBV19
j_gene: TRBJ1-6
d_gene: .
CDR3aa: CASKAAPGSPLHF
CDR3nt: TGTGCCAGTAAGGCAGCCCCGGGATCACCCCTCCACTTT

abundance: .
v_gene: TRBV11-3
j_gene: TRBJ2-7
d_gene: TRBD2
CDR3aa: CASSHRLAGVRYEQYF
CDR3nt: TGTGCCAGCAGCCATCGACTAGCGGGAGTCAGATACGAGCAGTACTTC

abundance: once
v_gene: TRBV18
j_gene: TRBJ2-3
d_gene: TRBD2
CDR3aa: CASSPPNLAGAQTQYF
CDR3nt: TGTGCCAGCTCACCACCGAATTTAGCGGGGGCCCAGACGCAGTATTTT

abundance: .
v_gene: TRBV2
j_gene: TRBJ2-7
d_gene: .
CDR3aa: CASSRGSYEQYF
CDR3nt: TGTGCCAGCAGCAGAGGAAGCTACGAGCAGTACTTC

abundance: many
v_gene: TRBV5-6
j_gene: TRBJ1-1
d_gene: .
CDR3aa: CASSLRGTEAFF
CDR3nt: TGTGCCAGCAGCTTGCGGGGGACTGAAGCTTTCTTT

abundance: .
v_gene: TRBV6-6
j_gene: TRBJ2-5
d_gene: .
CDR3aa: CASSPRDGETQYF
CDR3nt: TGTGCCAGCAGTCCGCGGGACGGAGAGACCCAGTACTTC

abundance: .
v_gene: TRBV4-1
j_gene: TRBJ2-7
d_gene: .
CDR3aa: CASSPRVSRREQYF
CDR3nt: TGCGCCAGCAGCCCCCGGGTTTCAAGGCGCGAGCAGTACTTC

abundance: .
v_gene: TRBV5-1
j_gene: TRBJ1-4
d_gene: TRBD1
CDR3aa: CASSRDRGEEKLFF
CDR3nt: TGCGCCAGCAGCCGGGACAGGGGCGAGGAAAAACTGTTTTTT

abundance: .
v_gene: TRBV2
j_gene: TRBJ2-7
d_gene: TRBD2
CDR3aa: CASRSLAGALSEQYF
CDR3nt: TGTGCCAGCAGAAGCCTAGCGGGAGCCCTCTCGGAGCAGTACTTC

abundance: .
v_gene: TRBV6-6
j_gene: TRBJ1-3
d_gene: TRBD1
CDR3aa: CASIQGTASGNTIYF
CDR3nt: TGTGCCAGCATTCAAGGGACAGCCTCTGGAAACACCATATATTTT

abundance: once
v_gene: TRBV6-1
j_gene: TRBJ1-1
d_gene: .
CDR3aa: CASRTTGNTEAFF
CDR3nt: TGTGCCAGCAGGACAACAGGGAACACTGAAGCTTTCTTT

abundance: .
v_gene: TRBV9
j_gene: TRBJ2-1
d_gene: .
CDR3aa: CASSVGGSYNEQFF
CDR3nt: TGTGCCAGCAGCGTAGGAGGTTCCTACAATGAGCAGTTCTTC

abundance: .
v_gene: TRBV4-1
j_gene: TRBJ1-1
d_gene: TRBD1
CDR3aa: CASSPGGTNTEAFF
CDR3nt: TGCGCCAGCAGCCCAGGGGGGACGAACACTGAAGCTTTCTTT

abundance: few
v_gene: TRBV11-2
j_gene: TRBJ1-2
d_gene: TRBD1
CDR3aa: CASSLLTGSDYGYTF
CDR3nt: TGTGCCAGCAGCCTTCTGACAGGGTCGGACTATGGCTACACCTTC

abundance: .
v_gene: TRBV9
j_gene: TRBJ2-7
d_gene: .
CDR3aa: CASSPGTLLYF
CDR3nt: TGTGCCAGCAGCCCCGGGACTCTGCTGTACTTC

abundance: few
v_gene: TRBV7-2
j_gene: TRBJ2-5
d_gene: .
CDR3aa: CASSFFLPNSYQETQYF
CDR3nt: TGTGCCAGCAGCTTCTTCCTCCCAAATAGTTACCAAGAGACCCAGTACTTC

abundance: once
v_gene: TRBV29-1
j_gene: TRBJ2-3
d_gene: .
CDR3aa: CSGNTNTDTQYF
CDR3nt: TGCAGCGGAAATACTAACACAGATACGCAGTATTTT

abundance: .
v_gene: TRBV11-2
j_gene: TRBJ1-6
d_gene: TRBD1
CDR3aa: CASSHSGGWNSPLHF
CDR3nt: TGTGCCAGCAGCCACTCAGGGGGGTGGAATTCACCCCTCCACTTT

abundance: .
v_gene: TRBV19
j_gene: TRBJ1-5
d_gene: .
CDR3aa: CASSRPPKPQHF
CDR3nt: TGTGCCAGTAGTAGGCCTCCCAAGCCCCAGCATTTT

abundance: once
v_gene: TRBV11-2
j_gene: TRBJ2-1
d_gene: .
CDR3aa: CASSFDLGASEQFF
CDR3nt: TGTGCCAGCAGCTTCGATCTGGGGGCGAGTGAGCAGTTCTTC

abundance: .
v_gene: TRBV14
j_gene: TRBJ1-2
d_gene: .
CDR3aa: CASSQVNRGYSGYTF
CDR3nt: TGTGCCAGCAGCCAAGTTAACCGGGGTTATAGTGGCTACACCTTC

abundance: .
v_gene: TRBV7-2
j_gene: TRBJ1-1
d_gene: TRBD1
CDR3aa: CASSTTTGVATEAFF
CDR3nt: TGTGCCAGCAGCACAACGACAGGGGTGGCCACTGAAGCTTTCTTT

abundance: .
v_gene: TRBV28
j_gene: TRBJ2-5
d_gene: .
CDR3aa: CASSPPFETQYF
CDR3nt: TGTGCCAGCAGTCCTCCTTTTGAGACCCAGTACTTC